This entry features one T cell receptor beta chain sequence. The target antigen is unknown. TCRdb recomputed calls from the 5' RACE reads with MiXCR, one row per CDR3 protein. The repertoire holds some 120,000 distinct CDR3 sequences, with over 15% as singletons. The CDR3 spans 16 residues. Germline V lookup: CDR1 SGHKS, CDR2 YYEKEE (reference sequence). V lost 4 bases to trimming and J lost 1 base; unmatched junction nucleotides: 5. These data are taken from a study of T-cell memory formation after mild COVID-19. On the study more broadly: Largely, TCR clusters stayed within a single donor.

Findings of the study overall: Clones contracting day 15 to 85 were balanced CD4/CD8; later expanders leaned CD4+. Among contracting clones, CD4+ were mainly CM/EM and CD8+ enriched in EMRA.

The chain uses TRBV5-5 and TRBJ2-2, with 9 nucleotides matching TRBD1. The sequence came from a man younger than 30 who had mild COVID-19 (a few samples of this study predate the infection). Cell type and time point are not known. Material for sequencing was PBMCs or a T cell subset sorted from them (not recorded which). The chain's CDR3 is CASSRTGQGNTGELFF. The DNA of the CDR3 is TGTGCCAGCAGCAGAACGGGACAGGGGAACACCGGGGAGCTGTTTTTT.